This T cell receptor beta chain was obtained from a study of T-cell reconstitution after alpha-beta-depleted transplantation in children. Findings and limits, study-wide: One year after transplant, T-cell counts and diversity came mostly from newly produced T cells. The origin of alpha-beta T cells about two months after transplant was reportedly several hundred expanded graft clones. At day 60, the high TCRbeta diversity found in some patients originated from recipient T cells and thymic progenitors that had survived.

During its preparation, the TCRbeta library received unique molecular identifiers. TCRdb independently ran MiXCR on the PCR reads; one entry per CDR3 protein. The table includes about 640,000 distinct CDR3 sequences, 13% detected once. This clonotype was detected only a few times. Antigen specificity is unknown. This receptor was identified in a male patient between 5 and 17 years old who had a stem cell transplant for acute myeloid leukemia, so the T cells may come from the graft donor. Sequencing used PBMCs, mostly from graft donor cells, obtained 360 days after TCRalphabeta/CD19-depleted stem cell transplant.

Written as DNA, the CDR3 is TGTGCCAGCAGCTTAAGGACTAGCCGGACGTACGAGCAGTACTTC. Its translation: CASSLRTSRTYEQYF. This chain connects TRBV7-2 to TRBJ2-7; 8 positions agree with TRBD2. The CDR3 totals 15 residues. Germline V lookup: CDR1 SGHTA, CDR2 FQGNSA. V lost 2 bases and J lost 4; bases outside the gene matches: 7.